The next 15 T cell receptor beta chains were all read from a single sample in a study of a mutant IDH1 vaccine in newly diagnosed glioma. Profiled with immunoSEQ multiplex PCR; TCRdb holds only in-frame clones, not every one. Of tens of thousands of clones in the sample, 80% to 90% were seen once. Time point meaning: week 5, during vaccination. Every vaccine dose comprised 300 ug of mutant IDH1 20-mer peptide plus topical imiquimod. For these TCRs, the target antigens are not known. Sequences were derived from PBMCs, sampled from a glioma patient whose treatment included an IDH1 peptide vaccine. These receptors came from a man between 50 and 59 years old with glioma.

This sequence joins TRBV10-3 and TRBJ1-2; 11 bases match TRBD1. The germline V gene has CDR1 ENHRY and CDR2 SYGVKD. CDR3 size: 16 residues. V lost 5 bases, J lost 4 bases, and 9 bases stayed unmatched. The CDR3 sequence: CAISPGTGGFSYGYTF. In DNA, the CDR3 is TGTGCCATCAGTCCCGGGACAGGGGGGTTCAGCTATGGCTACACCTTC.

The CDR3 here is CASRALWPTNEKLFF. CDR3 DNA: TGTGCCAGTCGGGCCCTATGGCCGACTAATGAAAAACTGTTTTTT. The J gene is TRBJ1-4, the V gene TRBV19; D is unresolved. Germline-derived CDR1 and CDR2 are LNHDA and SQIVND (reference sequence). The CDR3 length is 15 residues. The V end was cut by 8 bases, the J end by 2 bases, with 15 bases between.

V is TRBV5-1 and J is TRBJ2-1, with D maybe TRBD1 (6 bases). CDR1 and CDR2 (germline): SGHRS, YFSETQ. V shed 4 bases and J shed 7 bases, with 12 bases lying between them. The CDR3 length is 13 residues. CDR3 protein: CASSTGRGNEQFF. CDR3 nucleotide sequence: TGCGCCAGCAGCACGGGCAGGGGAAATGAGCAGTTCTTC.

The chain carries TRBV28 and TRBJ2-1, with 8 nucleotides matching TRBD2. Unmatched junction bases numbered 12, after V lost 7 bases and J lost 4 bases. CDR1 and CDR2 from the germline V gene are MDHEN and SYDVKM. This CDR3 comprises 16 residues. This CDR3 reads CASTGWSTSGYNEQFF. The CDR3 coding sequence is TGTGCCAGCACAGGTTGGTCAACTAGCGGATACAATGAGCAGTTCTTC.

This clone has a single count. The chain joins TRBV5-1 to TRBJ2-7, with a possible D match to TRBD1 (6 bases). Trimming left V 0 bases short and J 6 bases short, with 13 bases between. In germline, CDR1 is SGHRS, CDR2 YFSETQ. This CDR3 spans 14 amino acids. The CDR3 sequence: CASSLEQGRSEQYF. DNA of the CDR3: TGCGCCAGCAGCTTGGAACAGGGTAGGTCCGAGCAGTACTTC. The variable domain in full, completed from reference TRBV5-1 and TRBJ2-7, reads KAGVTQTPRYLIKTRGQQVTLSCSPISGHRSVSWYQQTPGQGLQFLFEYFSETQRNKGNFPGRFSGRQFSNSRSEMNVSTLELGDSALYLCASSLEQGRSEQYFGPGTRLTVT.

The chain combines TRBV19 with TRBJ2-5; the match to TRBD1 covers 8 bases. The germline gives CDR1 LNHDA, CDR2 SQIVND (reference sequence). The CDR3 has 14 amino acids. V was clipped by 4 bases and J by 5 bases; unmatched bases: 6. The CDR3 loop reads CASSRDRRRETQYF. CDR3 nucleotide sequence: TGTGCCAGTAGTAGGGACAGGCGCAGGGAGACCCAGTACTTC.

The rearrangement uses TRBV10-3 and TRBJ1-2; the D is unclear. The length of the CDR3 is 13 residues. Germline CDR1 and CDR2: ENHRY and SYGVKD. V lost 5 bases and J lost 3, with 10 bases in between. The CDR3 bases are TGTGCCATCAGTCCCGACTGGGACTATGGCTACACCTTC. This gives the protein CAISPDWDYGYTF.

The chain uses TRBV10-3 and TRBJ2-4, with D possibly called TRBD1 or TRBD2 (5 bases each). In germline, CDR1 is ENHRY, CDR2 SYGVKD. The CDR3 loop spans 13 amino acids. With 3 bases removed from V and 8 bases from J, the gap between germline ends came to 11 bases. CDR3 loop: CAISEGQGDIQYF. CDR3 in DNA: TGTGCCATCAGTGAAGGGCAGGGAGACATTCAGTACTTC.

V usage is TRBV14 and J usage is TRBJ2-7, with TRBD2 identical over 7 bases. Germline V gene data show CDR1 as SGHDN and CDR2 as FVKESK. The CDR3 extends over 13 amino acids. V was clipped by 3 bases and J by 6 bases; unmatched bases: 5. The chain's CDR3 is CASSQGRTSEQYF. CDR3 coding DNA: TGTGCCAGCAGCCAGGGCAGGACTAGCGAGCAGTACTTC.

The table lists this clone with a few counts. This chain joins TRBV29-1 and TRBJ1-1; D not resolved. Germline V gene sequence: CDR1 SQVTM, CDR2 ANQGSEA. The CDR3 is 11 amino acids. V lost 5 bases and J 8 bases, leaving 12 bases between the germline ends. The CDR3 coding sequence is TGCAGCGTTCGAGTGGGCAGAGAAGCTTTCTTT. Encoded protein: CSVRVGREAFF.

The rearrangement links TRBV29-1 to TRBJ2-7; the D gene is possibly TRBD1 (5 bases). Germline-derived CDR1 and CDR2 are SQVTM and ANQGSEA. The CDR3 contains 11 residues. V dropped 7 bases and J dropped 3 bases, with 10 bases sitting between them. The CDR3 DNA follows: TGCAGCGCCGGACAAGGCTACGAGCAGTACTTC. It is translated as CSAGQGYEQYF.

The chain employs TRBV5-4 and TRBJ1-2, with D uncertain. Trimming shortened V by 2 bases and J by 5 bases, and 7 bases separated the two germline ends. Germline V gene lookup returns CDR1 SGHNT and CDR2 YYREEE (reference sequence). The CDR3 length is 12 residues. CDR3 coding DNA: TGTGCCAGCAGCTTCGAGTTATATGGCTACACCTTC. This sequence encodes CASSFELYGYTF.

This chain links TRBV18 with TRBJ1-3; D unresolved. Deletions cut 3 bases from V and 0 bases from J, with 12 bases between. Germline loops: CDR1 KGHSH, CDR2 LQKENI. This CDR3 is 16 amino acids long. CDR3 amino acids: CASSPQRSGSGNTIYF. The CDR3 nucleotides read TGTGCCAGCTCACCCCAGCGGTCAGGCTCTGGAAACACCATATATTTT. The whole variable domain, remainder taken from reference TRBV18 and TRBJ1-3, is NAGVMQNPRHLVRRRGQEARLRCSPMKGHSHVYWYRQLPEEGLKFMVYLQKENIIDESGMPKERFSAEFPKEGPSILRIQQVVRGDSAAYFCASSPQRSGSGNTIYFGEGSWLTVV.

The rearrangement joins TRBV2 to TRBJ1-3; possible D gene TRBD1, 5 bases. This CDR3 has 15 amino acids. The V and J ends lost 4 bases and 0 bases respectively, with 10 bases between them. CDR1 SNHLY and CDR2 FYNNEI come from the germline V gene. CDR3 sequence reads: CASSGGYSSGNTIYF. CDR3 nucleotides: TGTGCCAGCAGTGGGGGGTACTCCTCTGGAAACACCATATATTTT.

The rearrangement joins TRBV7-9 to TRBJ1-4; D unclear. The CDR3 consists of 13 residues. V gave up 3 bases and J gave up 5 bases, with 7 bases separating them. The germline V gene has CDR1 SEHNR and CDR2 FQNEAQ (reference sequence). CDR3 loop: CASSFSRNEKLFF. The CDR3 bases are TGTGCCAGCAGCTTCAGCAGGAATGAAAAACTGTTTTTT.